This TCR beta chain was documented in a study of T cell responses to AZD1222 COVID-19 vaccine. As for the study in general: The analysis combined second doses at about 4 or about 12 weeks.

Turning to this clone: Its antigen remains unknown.

Profiling relied on immunoSEQ multiplex PCR, and the TCRdb table lists in-frame clones only, not all of them. Of 95,000 to 150,000 clones detected, about 90% appear once; the ten largest clones hold roughly 13%. Overall study results and limits: The donor group comprised mostly white British people and more females; the analysis possibly underestimated clonal diversity. The study reported that nearly half of spike-specific TCRs target unmutated variant regions. Sampling that yielded the repertoires occurred only after the peak T cell response.

The sample consisted of peripheral blood, taken on day 0 of AZD1222 vaccination. This receptor was obtained from an adult in good health.

The CDR3 nucleotides are TGTGCCAGCATATCCGCGGGACAGGGAGGCGAAAAACTGTTTTTT. Its protein is CASISAGQGGEKLFF. This chain connects TRBV2 to TRBJ1-4, with TRBD1 identical over 9 bases. The V and J ends lost 7 bases and 8 bases, in that order; junction bases with no gene match: 11. The CDR3 extends over 15 amino acids. Germline lookup yields CDR1 SNHLY and CDR2 FYNNEI.